The 2 T cell receptor beta chains below were found in one sample sequenced in a study of T cells in Graves' hyperthyroidism and ophthalmopathy. RNA transcripts provided the source from which TCR beta CDR3 regions were amplified. HTBI primers were employed in a first-round RT-PCR of the TCR CDR3. TCRdb re-analysed the multiplex PCR reads in MiXCR, keeping a single row per CDR3 protein. The table includes roughly 93,000 distinct CDR3 sequences, about 37% detected once. Material for sequencing was peripheral blood or thyroid tissue (not recorded which). Receptor source: a woman in her 30s with Graves' hyperthyroidism.

This CDR3 is CASSLGQGAPYEQYF. The CDR3 coding sequence is TGTGCCAGCAGCTTGGGACAGGGGGCACCCTACGAGCAGTACTTC. The J gene is TRBJ2-7, the V gene TRBV7-9, with TRBD1 matching over 12 bases. The V gene's germline CDR1 is SEHNR and CDR2 FQNEAQ (reference sequence). The CDR3 runs to 15 residues. V lost 3 bases to trimming and J lost 2 bases; unmatched junction nucleotides: 2.

The CDR3 bases are TGCGCCAGCAGGGGGACAACGAACACCGGGGAGCTGTTTTTT. Encoded protein: CASRGTTNTGELFF. The V call is TRBV10-2, the J call TRBJ2-2, with D possibly matching TRBD1 (6 bases). Germline CDR1 reads WSHSY; CDR2 reads SAAADI. Trimming took 6 bases from V and 0 from J, leaving 8 bases between them. The CDR3 covers 14 residues.